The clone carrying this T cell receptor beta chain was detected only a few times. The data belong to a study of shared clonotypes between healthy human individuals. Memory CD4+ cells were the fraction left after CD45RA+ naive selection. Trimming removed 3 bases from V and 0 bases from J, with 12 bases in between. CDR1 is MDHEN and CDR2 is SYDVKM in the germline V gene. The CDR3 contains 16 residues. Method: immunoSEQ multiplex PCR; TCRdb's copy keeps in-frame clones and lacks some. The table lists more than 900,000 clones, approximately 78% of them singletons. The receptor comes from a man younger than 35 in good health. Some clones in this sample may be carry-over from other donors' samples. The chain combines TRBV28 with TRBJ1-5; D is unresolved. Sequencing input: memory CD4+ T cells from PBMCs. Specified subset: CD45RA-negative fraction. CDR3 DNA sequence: TGTGCCAGCAGTTTCGTTTCGGGAAATAGCAATCAGCCCCAGCATTTT. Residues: CASSFVSGNSNQPQHF.